The 8 T cell receptor beta chains below all came from one sample that was sequenced in a study of molecular identifiers for immune sequencing clone quantification (dated by TCRdb to the late 2010s). Libraries were prepared through PCR. The sample was run on a NextSeq 500. TCRdb took the public reads, trimmed them with fastp at Q25, ran MiXCR for clone calling and kept in-frame beta chains. Here each entry gathers all rows of one CDR3 protein and keeps the most common genes and DNA. Counted in this sample were about half a million distinct CDR3 sequences; about 25% of them appeared once. The biggest ten clones account for about 0.75% of the sample. The sequencing input was naive CD8+ T cells from blood, with Jurkat cell RNA spiked in. This specimen's cell subset or site label, interpreted: FACS-sorted CD8+CD4-CCR7+CD45RA+ naive T cells. The receptors come from a human donor in good health. Some libraries in this study had Jurkat cell RNA spiked in.

This clonotype showed up just once. A read error may be the cause here, since a much bigger clone is one base away. The rearrangement uses TRBV5-1 and TRBJ2-7; 8 nucleotides line up with TRBD2. This CDR3 has 18 amino acids. Germline V gene lookup returns CDR1 SGHRS and CDR2 YFSETQ. The CDR3 DNA reads TGCGCCAGCAGCTTGTATGTGCGCGGGGGGCTAGAAACCTACGGGCAGTACTTC. It is translated as CASSLYVRGGLETYGQYF.

The chain carries TRBV28 and TRBJ1-3; maybe TRBD1 (5 bases). The V and J ends lost 7 bases and 2 bases respectively, with 12 bases between them. The germline V gene has CDR1 MDHEN and CDR2 SYDVKM. CDR3 length: 14 residues. CDR3 DNA: TGTGCCAGCAAAGCCTGGGGCGCTGGAAACACCATATATTTT. This codes for CASKAWGAGNTIYF.

This clonotype was seen many times. The chain uses TRBV7-9 and TRBJ2-5, with a weak D call TRBD1 (5 bases). V was shortened by 5 bases and J by 2 bases, with 9 bases between the two germline ends. Germline-derived CDR1 and CDR2 are SEHNR and FQNEAQ (reference sequence). The CDR3 has 13 amino acids. Here the CDR3 reads CASSAGIQETQYF. The CDR3 region has the DNA TGTGCCAGCAGCGCAGGGATTCAAGAGACCCAGTACTTC.

This clonotype was seen only a few times. The gene calls are TRBV5-1 and TRBJ2-5, with TRBD1 matching 7 bases. Looked up from germline, CDR1 is SGHRS and CDR2 is YFSETQ. V lost 4 bases and J lost 1; bases outside the gene matches: 4. The CDR3 covers 14 residues. In DNA form, the CDR3 reads TGCGCCAGCAGCACAGACAGGGTCCAAGAGACCCAGTACTTC. Translation: CASSTDRVQETQYF. Together with reference TRBV5-1 and TRBJ2-5, the CDR3 gives the full variable domain: KAGVTQTPRYLIKTRGQQVTLSCSPISGHRSVSWYQQTPGQGLQFLFEYFSETQRNKGNFPGRFSGRQFSNSRSEMNVSTLELGDSALYLCASSTDRVQETQYFGPGTRLLVL.

The chain is built from TRBV6-2 or TRBV6-3 and TRBJ1-5; D is possibly TRBD1 (5 bases). This CDR3 has 14 residues. The V gene lost 6 bases and the J gene lost 4 bases, with 13 bases spanning the gap. Germline CDR1 MNHEY, CDR2 SVGEGT. The CDR3 loop is CASRSWGWNQPQHF. CDR3 coding DNA: TGTGCCAGCAGATCTTGGGGGTGGAATCAGCCCCAGCATTTT.

This clonotype has ten or more counts. This rearrangement joins TRBV27 to TRBJ2-7, with D perhaps matching TRBD1 (5 bases). The V and J ends lost 3 bases and 2 bases respectively, with 8 bases between them. The length of the CDR3 is 13 residues. In germline, CDR1 is MNHEY, CDR2 SMNVEV (reference sequence). DNA for the CDR3: TGTGCCAGCAGTTTCGGCAGGGCCTACGAGCAGTACTTC. This gives the protein CASSFGRAYEQYF.

J is TRBJ2-3 and V is TRBV6-5; 12 nucleotides align to TRBD2. V lost 6 bases and J lost 5; bases outside the gene matches: 6. This CDR3 has 15 amino acids. Germline V gene sequence: CDR1 MNHEY, CDR2 SVGAGI. The CDR3 loop reads CASRGLAGIQDTQYF. The CDR3 DNA reads as TGTGCCAGCAGGGGACTAGCGGGCATTCAAGATACGCAGTATTTT.

Many counts were recorded for this clonotype. The chain combines TRBV6-2 or TRBV6-3 with TRBJ1-1; the D is unclear. Germline loops: CDR1 MNHEY, CDR2 SVGEGT. This CDR3 is 13 amino acids long. The V and J ends lost 1 base and 2 bases respectively, with 5 bases between them. As DNA, the CDR3 is TGTGCCAGCAGTTACTACTTAAACACTGAAGCTTTCTTT. Amino acid sequence: CASSYYLNTEAFF.